Listed below are T cell receptor beta chains from one sample, sequenced in a study of CD8 T cells in ankylosing spondylitis. Each CDR3 protein gets one entry after TCRdb re-called the 5' RACE reads with MiXCR. Of hundreds of thousands of distinct CDR3 sequences in the sample, approximately 10% were seen once. The sequenced material came from blood, either unsorted or a sorted T cell fraction (not recorded which). These receptors were obtained from a male donor with ankylosing spondylitis. CDR3s leave out the opening cysteine and the closing phenylalanine or tryptophan. Only some rows state a clone size, as once, few, many or a class for expanded clones.

size | J | V | CDR3
few | TRBJ2-3 | TRBV7-2 | ASSLKVSADTQY
- | TRBJ1-6 | TRBV7-9 | ASSLGVGPSSPLH
- | TRBJ2-7 | TRBV6-2/TRBV6-3 | ASSYARLHEQY
many | TRBJ1-1 | TRBV6-5 | ASSYGTGVRNTEAF
- | TRBJ1-2 | TRBV25-1 | ASSWRGQGAGYT
few | TRBJ2-7 | TRBV12-3/TRBV12-4 | ASSLNTGTNLYEQY
- | TRBJ1-5 | TRBV20-1 | SARSGTAYDSQPQH
few | TRBJ2-1 | TRBV15 | ATSRDNQNFNEQF
many | TRBJ1-1 | TRBV7-8 | ASSARDRGSNTEAF
- | TRBJ2-2 | TRBV6-1 | ASRGQGVQTGELF
- | TRBJ2-5 | TRBV7-9 | ASSLGRLAVQETQY
- | TRBJ2-1 | TRBV30 | AWSVRAGTYNEQF
few | TRBJ1-1 | TRBV10-3 | AISESIGANTEAF
few | TRBJ2-3 | TRBV27 | ASSFSWGWTDTQY
- | TRBJ1-5 | TRBV18 | ASSPSAGNQPQH
- | TRBJ2-7 | TRBV20-1 | SNRGLTYEQY
- | TRBJ1-2 | TRBV24-1 | ATADSFSGGGGYT
few | TRBJ2-1 | TRBV7-2 | ASSLIPQNEQF
few | TRBJ2-1 | TRBV7-6 | ASSNRDSRWGEQF
few | TRBJ2-2 | TRBV4-3 | ASSPMRFTGELF
- | TRBJ2-7 | TRBV5-1 | ASTPGTGIYEQY
- | TRBJ2-1 | TRBV6-1 | ASPSGGGSYNEQF
once | TRBJ2-7 | TRBV6-1 | ASRRYRAERSSSYEQY
few | TRBJ2-7 | TRBV7-2 | ASSFGFGRHPYEQY
many | TRBJ2-7 | TRBV6-2/TRBV6-3 | ASTRSGSTYEQY
many | TRBJ2-7 | TRBV29-1 | SVLGTSRTYEQY
- | TRBJ1-5 | TRBV20-1 | SARLGGLNQPQH
many | TRBJ2-1 | TRBV20-1 | SALAGGPSSYNEQF